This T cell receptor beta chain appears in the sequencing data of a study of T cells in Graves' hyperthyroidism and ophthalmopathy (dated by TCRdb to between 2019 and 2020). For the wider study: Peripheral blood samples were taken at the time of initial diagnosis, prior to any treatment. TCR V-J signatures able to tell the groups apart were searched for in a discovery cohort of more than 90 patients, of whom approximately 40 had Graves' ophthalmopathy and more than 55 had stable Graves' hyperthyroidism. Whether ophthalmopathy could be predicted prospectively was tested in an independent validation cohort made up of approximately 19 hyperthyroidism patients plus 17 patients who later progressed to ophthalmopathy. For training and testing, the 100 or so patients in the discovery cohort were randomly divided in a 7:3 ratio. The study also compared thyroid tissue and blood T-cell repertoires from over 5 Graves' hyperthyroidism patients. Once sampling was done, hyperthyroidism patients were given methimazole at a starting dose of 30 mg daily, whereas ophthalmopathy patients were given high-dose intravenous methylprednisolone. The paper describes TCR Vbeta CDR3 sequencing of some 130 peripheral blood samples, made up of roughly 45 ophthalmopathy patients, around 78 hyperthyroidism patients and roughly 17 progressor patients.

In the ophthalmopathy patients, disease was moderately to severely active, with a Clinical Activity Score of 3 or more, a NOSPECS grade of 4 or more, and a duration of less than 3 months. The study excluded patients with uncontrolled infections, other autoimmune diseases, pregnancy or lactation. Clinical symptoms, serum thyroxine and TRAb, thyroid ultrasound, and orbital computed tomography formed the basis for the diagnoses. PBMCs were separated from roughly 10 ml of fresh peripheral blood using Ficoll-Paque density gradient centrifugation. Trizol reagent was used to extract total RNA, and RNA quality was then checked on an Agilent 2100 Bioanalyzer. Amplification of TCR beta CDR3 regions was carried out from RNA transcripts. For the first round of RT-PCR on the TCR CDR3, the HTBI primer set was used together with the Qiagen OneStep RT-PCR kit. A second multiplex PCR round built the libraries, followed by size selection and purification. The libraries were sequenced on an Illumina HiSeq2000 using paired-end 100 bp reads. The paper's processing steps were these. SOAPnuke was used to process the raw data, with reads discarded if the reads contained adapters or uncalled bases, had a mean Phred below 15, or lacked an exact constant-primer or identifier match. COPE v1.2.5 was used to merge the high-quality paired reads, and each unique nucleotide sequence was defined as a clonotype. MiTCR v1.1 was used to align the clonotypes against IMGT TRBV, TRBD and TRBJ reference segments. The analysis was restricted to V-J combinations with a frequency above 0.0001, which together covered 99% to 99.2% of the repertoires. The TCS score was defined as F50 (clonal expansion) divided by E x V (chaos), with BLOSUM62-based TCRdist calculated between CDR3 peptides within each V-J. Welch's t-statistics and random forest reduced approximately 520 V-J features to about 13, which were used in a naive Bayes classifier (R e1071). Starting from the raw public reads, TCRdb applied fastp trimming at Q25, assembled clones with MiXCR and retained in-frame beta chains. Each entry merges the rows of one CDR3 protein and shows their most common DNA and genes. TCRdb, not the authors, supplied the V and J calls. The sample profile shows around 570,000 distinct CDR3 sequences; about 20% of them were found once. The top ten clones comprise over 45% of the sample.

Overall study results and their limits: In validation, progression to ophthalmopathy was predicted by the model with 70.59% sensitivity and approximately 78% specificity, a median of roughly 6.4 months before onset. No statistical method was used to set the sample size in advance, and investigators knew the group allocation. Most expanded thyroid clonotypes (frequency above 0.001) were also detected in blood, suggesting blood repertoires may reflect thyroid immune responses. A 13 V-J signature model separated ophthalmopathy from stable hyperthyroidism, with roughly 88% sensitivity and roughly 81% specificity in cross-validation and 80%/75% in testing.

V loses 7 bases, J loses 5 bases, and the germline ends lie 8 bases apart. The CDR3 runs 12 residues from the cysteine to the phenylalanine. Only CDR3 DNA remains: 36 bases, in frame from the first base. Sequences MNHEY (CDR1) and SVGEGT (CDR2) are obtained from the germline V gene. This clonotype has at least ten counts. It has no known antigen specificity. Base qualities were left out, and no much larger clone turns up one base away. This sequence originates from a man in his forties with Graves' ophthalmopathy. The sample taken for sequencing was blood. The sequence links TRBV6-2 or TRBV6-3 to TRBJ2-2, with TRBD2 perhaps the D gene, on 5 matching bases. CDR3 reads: CASTPGTGELFF. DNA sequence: TGTGCCAGCACCCCGGGAACCGGGGAGCTGTTTTTT.